This T cell receptor beta chain was identified in a study of T cell changes during pregnancy in multiple sclerosis. Only in-frame clones appear in the TCRdb table, and some are missing; sequencing was by immunoSEQ multiplex PCR. The sample records over 65,000 clones, about 89% being singletons. V lost 0 bases to trimming and J lost 3 bases; unmatched junction nucleotides: 3. CDR1 and CDR2 (germline): LGHNA, YSLEER. This CDR3 region has 15 residues. The receptor was isolated from a female donor with multiple sclerosis, enrolled in a pregnancy study. The starting material was peripheral blood, obtained in the second trimester of pregnancy. The chain uses TRBV4-3 and TRBJ2-5; TRBD2 matches 8 bases. In DNA form, the CDR3 reads TGCGCCAGCAGCCAAGAAGGTAGCGGGGAAGAGACCCAGTACTTC. Protein product: CASSQEGSGEETQYF.